The source of this T cell receptor beta chain is a study of monozygotic twins with cystic fibrosis. Here immunoSEQ multiplex PCR was the method, and the copy in TCRdb shows in-frame clones only, minus some. Of around 30,000 clones listed, 85% are singletons. CDR3 length: 14 residues. With 5 bases clipped from V and 4 bases from J, the junction kept 5 bases outside the gene matches. Germline CDR1 reads MDHEN; CDR2 reads SYDVKM. Sequenced: blood. This clonotype originated in a girl aged 2-15 years with cystic fibrosis. The chain uses TRBV28 and TRBJ2-1; TRBD1 matches at 7 bases. The CDR3 reads CASSKGTVYNEQFF. The CDR3 DNA is TGTGCCAGCAGTAAAGGGACAGTTTACAATGAGCAGTTCTTC.